This T cell receptor beta chain was obtained from a study of human thymus T cells. Study results and caveats: Highly overlapping thymic repertoires in unrelated individuals were reported by related research.

The thymus was resected at corrective cardiac surgery. Some clones are missing from TCRdb's copy, which holds only in-frame ones; the method was immunoSEQ multiplex PCR. The table shows about 78,000 clones, with approximately 97% occurring only once. This clone was observed once. Its target is unknown. The sample consisted of thymus tissue. The receptor was isolated from a boy less than two years old with a congenital heart defect but otherwise immunologically healthy.

CDR3 amino acids: CASSHNPDRAHEQYF. CDR3 in DNA: TGTGCCAGCAGCCATAACCCGGACAGGGCCCACGAGCAGTACTTC. This rearrangement joins TRBV5-4 to TRBJ2-7; 8 nucleotides agree with TRBD1. This CDR3 comprises 15 residues. Germline values: CDR1 SGHNT, CDR2 YYREEE (reference sequence). Losses at the gene ends were 4 bases for V and 5 bases for J; bases not matched to a gene: 11.